A single sample is the source of the 25 T cell receptor beta chains below, sequenced in a study of blood T cell repertoires in COVID-19 (dated by TCRdb to the early 2020s). Receptor amplification or capture employed the immunoSEQ multiplex PCR assay. TCRdb carries this immuneACCESS record with in-frame sequences only. Its versions omit some clonotypes, under half of them owing to an unresolved V gene in the studies checked, with the rest unexplained. For this sample the table gives about 180,000 clones, of which around 87% were detected only once. The leading ten clones occupy around 2.6% of the sample. Specimen: peripheral blood. These receptors came from a man aged 40-49 years with active or convalescent COVID-19.

The V gene is TRBV29-1, the J gene TRBJ1-3; 8 nucleotides match TRBD1. Per germline, CDR1 SQVTM and CDR2 ANQGSEA. The CDR3 runs 17 residues. Trimming took 5 bases from V and 7 from J; bases not matched to a gene: 19. The CDR3 protein is CSVSGTGETLKSNTIYF. Written as DNA, the CDR3 is TGCAGCGTTAGCGGGACAGGAGAAACATTGAAGAGTAACACCATATATTTT.

V is TRBV27 and J is TRBJ1-1; 7 positions agree with TRBD1. CDR3 length: 15 residues. Germline-derived CDR1 and CDR2 are MNHEY and SMNVEV (reference sequence). After removal of 6 bases from V and 0 bases from J, the junction contained 7 bases not matched to a gene. The CDR3 here is CASSLGQSMNTEAFF. The CDR3 DNA reads TGTGCCAGCAGCCTGGGACAGTCTATGAACACTGAAGCTTTCTTT.

The chain joins TRBV9 to TRBJ2-1; D is uncertain. The CDR3 loop spans 16 amino acids. CDR1 SGDLS and CDR2 YYNGEE come from the germline V gene. The germline V and J ends were trimmed by 0 bases and 0 bases, with 10 bases remaining between them. The CDR3 DNA reads as TGTGCCAGCAGCGTAGGGGTGACAAGCTCCTACAATGAGCAGTTCTTC. This gives the protein CASSVGVTSSYNEQFF. Complete variable domain (other parts from reference TRBV9 and TRBJ2-1): DSGVTQTPKHLITATGQRVTLRCSPRSGDLSVYWYQQSLDQGLQFLIQYYNGEERAKGNILERFSAQQFPDLHSELNLSSLELGDSALYFCASSVGVTSSYNEQFFGPGTRLTVL.

V gene TRBV28 combines with J gene TRBJ2-7, with TRBD1 identical over 11 bases. This CDR3 has 15 amino acids. Germline loops: CDR1 MDHEN, CDR2 SYDVKM. V lost 3 bases to trimming and J lost 7 bases; unmatched junction nucleotides: 8. Here the CDR3 reads CASSFSGTGGDEQYF. DNA for the CDR3: TGTGCCAGCAGTTTCTCCGGGACAGGGGGGGATGAGCAGTACTTC.

The chain couples TRBV7-2 to TRBJ2-2; D perhaps matches TRBD1 (5 bases). Germline V lookup: CDR1 SGHTA, CDR2 FQGNSA. V lost 5 bases, J lost 0 bases, and 13 bases lay in between. The CDR3 loop spans 16 amino acids. The CDR3 DNA reads TGTGCCAGCAGCGCACGACAGATCGCGAACACCGGGGAGCTGTTTTTT. Residues: CASSARQIANTGELFF.

This rearrangement joins TRBV6-2 or TRBV6-3 to TRBJ1-6; a weak D match, TRBD1 (6 bases). Deletions cut 2 bases from V and 8 bases from J, with 19 bases between. The germline gives CDR1 MNHEY, CDR2 SVGEGT. This CDR3 contains 17 residues. The CDR3 bases are TGTGCCAGCAGTTACGCCAGGGGCCGCGCATTGGATTCACCCCTCCACTTT. This codes for CASSYARGRALDSPLHF.

The CDR3 nucleotides are TGCGCCAGCAGCTGGGACAGCAACACTGAAGCTTTCTTT. It is translated as CASSWDSNTEAFF. The chain recombines TRBV5-1 with TRBJ1-1, with TRBD1 identical over 7 bases. The V gene's germline CDR1 is SGHRS and CDR2 YFSETQ. V gave up 3 bases and J gave up 2 bases; unmatched junction bases: 1. The CDR3 totals 13 residues.

The V gene is TRBV5-6, the J gene TRBJ1-2; D is perhaps TRBD1 (5 bases). Trimming removed 5 bases at V and 4 bases at J, with 12 bases between. Germline V gene data show CDR1 as SGHDT and CDR2 as YYEEEE. This CDR3 has 13 residues. The CDR3, as DNA: TGTGCCAGCAGACCAGACAGTGGCTATGGCTACACCTTC. Translating it yields CASRPDSGYGYTF.

This chain joins TRBV7-9 and TRBJ1-2, with D perhaps TRBD1 (5 bases). With 1 base removed from V and 9 bases from J, the gap between germline ends came to 15 bases. The CDR3 has 14 amino acids. The germline V gene encodes CDR1 SEHNR and CDR2 FQNEAQ (reference sequence). The CDR3 DNA reads TGTGCCAGCAGCTTAGAGTGGGGCGACGGAAGCTACACCTTC. This encodes CASSLEWGDGSYTF.

Regarding this clone: The same CDR3 is also encoded by other DNA sequences in this sample. The gene calls are TRBV3-1 (or the pseudogene TRBV3-2) and TRBJ1-1, with D perhaps matching TRBD1 (5 bases). CDR1 and CDR2 from the germline V gene are LGHDT and YNNKEL (reference sequence). The CDR3 totals 13 residues. Deletions cut 2 bases from V and 4 bases from J, with 8 bases between. The CDR3 DNA is TGTGCCAGCAGCCAACAGGGACTCACTGAAGCTTTCTTT. It is translated as CASSQQGLTEAFF.

The genes are TRBV5-1 and TRBJ2-5; D remains unclear. The germline V gene has CDR1 SGHRS and CDR2 YFSETQ. V was cut by 1 base and J by 5 bases, with 6 bases left in between. The CDR3 is made up of 12 amino acids. CDR3 sequence (DNA): TGCGCCAGCAGCTTGTACGGGGAGACCCAGTACTTC. This translates into CASSLYGETQYF.

The chain recombines TRBV6-5 with TRBJ1-5; 8 nucleotides line up with TRBD1. The V gene's germline CDR1 is MNHEY and CDR2 SVGAGI. The V segment lost 6 bases and the J segment 6 bases; nucleotides outside the gene matches: 7. The CDR3 length is 14 residues. CDR3 sequence reads: CASSIGQGSQPQHF. DNA for the CDR3: TGTGCCAGCAGCATAGGACAGGGTAGTCAGCCCCAGCATTTT.

The rearrangement links TRBV6-1 to TRBJ1-4; D is unresolved. In germline, CDR1 is MNHNS, CDR2 SASEGT. The CDR3 spans 13 residues. V gave up 2 bases and J gave up 8 bases, with 9 bases separating them. Written as DNA, the CDR3 is TGTGCCAGCAGTGAATCGGTGGGCGAAAAACTGTTTTTT. This encodes CASSESVGEKLFF.

The V and J genes are TRBV4-2 and TRBJ1-4, with TRBD1 matching over 7 bases. Germline CDR1 LGHNA, CDR2 YNFKEQ. Trimming cost V 2 bases and J 7 bases; bases outside gene matches: 7. The CDR3 is 15 amino acids. CDR3: CASSQFRDRAEKLFF. The CDR3 nucleotides read TGTGCCAGCAGCCAATTCCGGGACAGAGCTGAAAAACTGTTTTTT.

This clone has just one count. The rearrangement uses TRBV19 and TRBJ1-2; TRBD1 aligns across 7 bases. With V trimmed by 4 bases and J by 8 bases, 10 bases remained unmatched. CDR3 length: 14 residues. The germline V gene encodes CDR1 LNHDA and CDR2 SQIVND (reference sequence). CDR3 DNA: TGTGCCAGTAGTAGAAAAGGAGGGGGCGGCGGCTACACCTTC. Amino acid sequence: CASSRKGGGGGYTF.

The CDR3 nucleotides are TGTGCCAGCAGTTCCTCCCGAAGGAGGGATAATCAGCCCCAGCATTTT. Encoded protein: CASSSSRRRDNQPQHF. This rearrangement joins TRBV6-5 to TRBJ1-5; D unresolved. Trimming left V 4 bases short and J 4 bases short, with 17 bases between. Per germline, CDR1 MNHEY and CDR2 SVGAGI. The CDR3 has 16 residues.

This chain uses TRBV10-3 with TRBJ2-7, with 7 bases fitting TRBD1. Germline trimming cut 3 bases from V and 3 bases from J; bases unmatched to any gene: 5. The CDR3 consists of 14 residues. The germline gives CDR1 ENHRY, CDR2 SYGVKD. The CDR3 region has the DNA TGTGCCATCAGTGACAAAGCAGGGGGCTACGAGCAGTACTTC. Translated: CAISDKAGGYEQYF.

The chain carries TRBV11-2 and TRBJ2-7, with D possibly TRBD1 on 6 matching bases. Trimming shortened V by 5 bases and J by 2 bases, and 19 bases separated the two germline ends. The CDR3 is 16 residues long. Germline V gene sequence: CDR1 SGHAT, CDR2 FQNNGV. The chain's CDR3 is CASSQRGRGQPYEQYF. The CDR3 DNA reads as TGTGCCAGCAGCCAAAGGGGCAGGGGCCAACCCTACGAGCAGTACTTC.

CDR3 protein: CASTGRQEGYGYTF. The CDR3 DNA reads as TGTGCCAGCACGGGGAGGCAGGAAGGCTATGGCTACACCTTC. This rearrangement joins TRBV28 to TRBJ1-2; D not certain. The CDR3 totals 14 residues. Germline V CDR1 and CDR2: MDHEN, SYDVKM. V gave up 7 bases and J gave up 4 bases, with 16 bases separating them.

The chain combines TRBV4-1 with TRBJ1-1; D uncertain. Germline CDR1 MGHRA, CDR2 YSYEKL. Trimming left V 4 bases short and J 3 bases short, with 12 bases between. CDR3 length: 14 amino acids. The CDR3 DNA reads TGCGCCAGCAGCCCCTCCCTAGGCGACACTGAAGCTTTCTTT. It yields the protein CASSPSLGDTEAFF.

This rearrangement joins TRBV11-2 to TRBJ1-2; no clear D gene. CDR1 is SGHAT, CDR2 FQNNGV, per germline. There are 13 residues in the CDR3. The V gene lost 5 bases and the J gene lost 5 bases, with 12 bases spanning the gap. The CDR3 loop is CASSPGAVYGYTF. For the CDR3, the DNA is TGTGCCAGCAGCCCCGGAGCAGTTTATGGCTACACCTTC.

This clone was seen only a few times. The chain has TRBV14 and TRBJ1-1, with a tentative D call TRBD1 (6 bases). Germline V gives CDR1 SGHDN, CDR2 FVKESK. V dropped 1 base and J dropped 0 bases, with 15 bases sitting between them. The CDR3 has 17 residues. The CDR3 DNA sequence: TGTGCCAGCAGCCAAGCTTCCAGGGGTAGGCTGAACACTGAAGCTTTCTTT. Translating it yields CASSQASRGRLNTEAFF.

The V and J genes are TRBV6-2 or TRBV6-3 and TRBJ1-6; TRBD1 matches at 7 bases. Germline V gene lookup returns CDR1 MNHEY and CDR2 SVGEGT. Trimming at V came to 1 base and at J to 2 bases, leaving 5 bases not matched to a gene. CDR3 length equals 17 residues. The CDR3 DNA reads as TGTGCCAGCAGTTACTTTAACAGGGGTACCTATAATTCACCCCTCCACTTT. Its protein product is CASSYFNRGTYNSPLHF.

The chain carries TRBV9 and TRBJ2-7; 9 positions match TRBD1. Germline CDR1 and CDR2: SGDLS and YYNGEE. This CDR3 is built from 10 residues. The CDR3 reads CADRGYEQYF. The CDR3 DNA reads as TGTGCGGACAGGGGCTACGAGCAGTACTTC. Together with reference TRBV9 and TRBJ2-7, the CDR3 gives the full variable domain: DSGVTQTPKHLITATGQRVTLRCSPRSGDLSVYWYQQSLDQGLQFLIQYYNGEERAKGNILERFSAQQFPDLHSELNLSSLELGDSALYFCADRGYEQYFGPGTRLTVT.

The chain employs TRBV5-5 and TRBJ2-2, with D uncertain. The V end lost 0 bases, the J end lost 4 bases, and 10 bases lay between the germline ends. The CDR3 contains 15 residues. Germline V CDR1 and CDR2: SGHKS, YYEKEE (reference sequence). In DNA form, the CDR3 reads TGTGCCAGCAGCTTGGGACACGCAGGCACCGGGGAGCTGTTTTTT. It encodes CASSLGHAGTGELFF.